The next 22 T cell receptor beta chains were all read from a single sample in a study of blood T cell repertoires in COVID-19. Method: immunoSEQ multiplex PCR; TCRdb's copy keeps in-frame clones and lacks some. The data show hundreds of thousands of clones, 70% to 90% seen once. The sample consisted of PBMCs or T cells enriched from blood (not recorded which). All receptors derive from a woman between 40 and 55 years old with acute COVID-19.

The genes are TRBV11-3 and TRBJ1-1, with 9 bases that match TRBD1. CDR3 length: 14 amino acids. Germline V gene lookup returns CDR1 SGHNT and CDR2 YENEEA. The V segment lost 4 bases and the J segment 3 bases; nucleotides outside the gene matches: 3. DNA of the CDR3: TGTGCCAGCAGCTCGGGGACAGGGTACACTGAAGCTTTCTTT. Translating gives CASSSGTGYTEAFF.

The V and J genes are TRBV7-9 and TRBJ2-3, with D possibly TRBD2 on 5 matching bases. Trimming left V 2 bases short and J 2 bases short, with 11 bases between. Per the germline V gene, CDR1 is SEHNR and CDR2 is FQNEAQ (reference sequence). This CDR3 has 15 residues. The CDR3 DNA reads as TGTGCCAGCAGCTTATCCCTAGCCCACACAGATACGCAGTATTTT. It specifies CASSLSLAHTDTQYF.

The chain recombines TRBV5-1 with TRBJ1-2; 10 bases are shared with TRBD1. V trimming: 4 bases; J trimming: 3 bases; junction bases outside the gene matches: 6. Germline assignment: CDR1 SGHRS and CDR2 YFSETQ. The CDR3 totals 15 residues. The CDR3 reads CASSKETGGDYGYTF. The CDR3 region has the DNA TGCGCCAGCAGCAAGGAGACAGGGGGCGACTATGGCTACACCTTC. Complete variable domain (other parts from reference TRBV5-1 and TRBJ1-2): KAGVTQTPRYLIKTRGQQVTLSCSPISGHRSVSWYQQTPGQGLQFLFEYFSETQRNKGNFPGRFSGRQFSNSRSEMNVSTLELGDSALYLCASSKETGGDYGYTFGSGTRLTVV.

V usage is TRBV9 and J usage is TRBJ2-1; 10 nucleotides match TRBD2. Germline lookup yields CDR1 SGDLS and CDR2 YYNGEE. The CDR3 sequence is 16 residues long. V was clipped by 1 base and J by 4 bases; unmatched bases: 5. The CDR3 DNA reads TGTGCCAGCAGCGTAATTTCTAGCGGGAGTTACAATGAGCAGTTCTTC. Encoded protein: CASSVISSGSYNEQFF.

This clone was counted once. Here the CDR3 DNA reads TGTGCCAGCACCGACAGGGGGGCTAACTATGGCTACACCTTC. Its translation: CASTDRGANYGYTF. The rearrangement uses TRBV5-4 and TRBJ1-2; 9 nucleotides agree with TRBD1. With 6 bases clipped from V and 0 bases from J, the junction kept 3 bases outside the gene matches. The CDR3 is made up of 14 amino acids. Germline V gene sequence: CDR1 SGHNT, CDR2 YYREEE (reference sequence).

The genes are TRBV18 and TRBJ2-1; 11 nucleotides match TRBD2. The CDR3 loop spans 18 amino acids. The germline V gene encodes CDR1 KGHSH and CDR2 LQKENI. J lost 0 bases, V lost 1 base, and 5 bases had no gene match. CDR3 bases: TGTGCCAGCTCACCACTAGCGGGAGGGCCTGGCTCCTACAATGAGCAGTTCTTC. Encoded protein: CASSPLAGGPGSYNEQFF.

The V call is TRBV6-4, the J call TRBJ1-5; 11 nucleotides line up with TRBD1. Germline CDR1 and CDR2: MRHNA and SNTAGT. After removal of 6 bases from V and 8 bases from J, the junction contained 9 bases not matched to a gene. The CDR3 sequence is 15 residues long. CDR3 nucleotides: TGTGCCAGCAGCCTCGGACAGGGGGCGGGGGAGCCCCAGCATTTT. Translating gives CASSLGQGAGEPQHF.

The chain is built from TRBV11-2 and TRBJ1-3, with D perhaps TRBD1 (5 bases). Trimming removed 1 base at V and 0 bases at J, with 19 bases between. The V gene's germline CDR1 is SGHAT and CDR2 FQNNGV. The CDR3 has 19 amino acids. CDR3 in DNA: TGTGCCAGCAGCTTAGGTTGGAGGGGTCATCTCATCTCTGGAAACACCATATATTTT. This gives the protein CASSLGWRGHLISGNTIYF.

The V gene is TRBV6-2 or TRBV6-3, the J gene TRBJ2-7; 10 bases match TRBD2. This CDR3 is built from 18 residues. V was pared by 6 bases and J by 6 bases, with 20 bases of the junction left unmatched. Germline CDR1 reads MNHEY; CDR2 reads SVGEGT. The CDR3 nucleotides are TGTGCCAGCAGCCGAGGGATAGCGGGAGGCTCGTCGAAGCGCGAGCAGTACTTC. Protein product: CASSRGIAGGSSKREQYF.

The chain links TRBV7-9 to TRBJ1-2; a possible D gene is TRBD1 (6 bases). The CDR3 totals 16 residues. Germline CDR1 and CDR2: SEHNR and FQNEAQ (reference sequence). The V end lost 0 bases, the J end lost 0 bases, and 11 bases lay between the germline ends. CDR3 sequence: CASSLAGGQANYGYTF. As DNA, the CDR3 is TGTGCCAGCAGCTTAGCAGGGGGACAAGCTAACTATGGCTACACCTTC.

This clone has only one observation. The chain carries TRBV6-2 or TRBV6-3 and TRBJ1-3, with D tentatively TRBD1 (6 bases). The CDR3 is made up of 16 amino acids. With 5 bases removed from V and 2 bases from J, the gap between germline ends came to 16 bases. CDR1 and CDR2 from the germline V gene are MNHEY and SVGEGT. CDR3 loop: CASSPRGASTGNTIYF. The CDR3 DNA follows: TGTGCCAGCAGTCCCAGGGGTGCTTCTACTGGAAACACCATATATTTT.

The rearrangement links TRBV29-1 to TRBJ1-1, with a possible D match to TRBD1 (5 bases). The V end lost 7 bases, the J end lost 1 base, and 16 bases lay between the germline ends. Germline CDR1 SQVTM, CDR2 ANQGSEA. The CDR3 length is 14 residues. CDR3 nucleotide sequence: TGCAGCGCTGTGACAGCCACGTGGAACACTGAAGCTTTCTTT. Translated, it gives CSAVTATWNTEAFF.

The gene calls are TRBV24-1 and TRBJ1-2; 12 nucleotides agree with TRBD1. Germline V gene data show CDR1 as KGHDR and CDR2 as SFDVKD. The J segment lost 3 bases and the V segment lost 5 bases, leaving 12 bases of the junction unmatched. The CDR3 runs to 18 residues. The CDR3 protein is CATSGSGTGGWEDYGYTF. The DNA of the CDR3 is TGTGCCACCAGTGGGTCCGGGACAGGGGGCTGGGAGGACTATGGCTACACCTTC.

In DNA, the CDR3 is TGTGCCACTTCAGGGGGAGGTGAAGCTAACTATGGCTACACCTTC. Residues: CATSGGGEANYGYTF. The chain is built from TRBV10-3 and TRBJ1-2; 7 bases are shared with TRBD1. V lost 10 bases and J lost 0; bases outside the gene matches: 11. Germline CDR1 reads ENHRY; CDR2 reads SYGVKD. This CDR3 is built from 15 residues.

This chain uses TRBV7-3 with TRBJ2-7; maybe TRBD2 (6 bases). The CDR3 has 15 amino acids. Trimming stripped 1 base from V and 0 bases from J, with 10 bases between. CDR1 is SGHTA, CDR2 FQGTGA, per germline. The CDR3 DNA reads TGTGCCAGCAGCTTAAGTGGCGGGAACTCCTACGAGCAGTACTTC. It codes for CASSLSGGNSYEQYF.

The chain couples TRBV18 to TRBJ2-1; TRBD1 matches at 7 bases. The CDR3 runs 17 residues. V trimming: 2 bases; J trimming: 6 bases; junction bases outside the gene matches: 13. Germline V gives CDR1 KGHSH, CDR2 LQKENI. The CDR3 sequence: CASSPSPGGKLGNEQFF. The CDR3 DNA sequence: TGTGCCAGCTCACCAAGTCCAGGGGGAAAGTTGGGCAATGAGCAGTTCTTC.

As concerns this clone: Other DNA sequences of this sample code for an identical CDR3. This chain links TRBV5-8 with TRBJ1-1, with TRBD1 matching over 10 bases. The CDR3 totals 13 residues. The V segment lost 4 bases and the J segment 5 bases; nucleotides outside the gene matches: 2. Germline V gene lookup returns CDR1 SGHTS and CDR2 YDEGEE. CDR3 coding DNA: TGTGCCAGCAGCAGGGACAGGGGTACTGAAGCTTTCTTT. Translation: CASSRDRGTEAFF. The full variable domain, its missing parts supplied by reference TRBV5-8 and TRBJ1-1, is EAGVTQSPTHLIKTRGQQATLRCSPISGHTSVYWYQQALGLGLQFLLWYDEGEERNRGNFPPRFSGRQFPNYSSELNVNALELEDSALYLCASSRDRGTEAFFGQGTRLTVV.

J is TRBJ2-1 and V is TRBV7-2, with D tentatively TRBD1 (5 bases). Germline CDR1 reads SGHTA; CDR2 reads FQGNSA. The V and J ends lost 5 bases and 4 bases respectively, with 12 bases between them. The length of the CDR3 is 14 residues. CDR3 amino acids: CASSPSGPYNEQFF. The CDR3 DNA reads TGTGCCAGCAGCCCCTCAGGGCCTTACAATGAGCAGTTCTTC.

The V gene is TRBV11-3, the J gene TRBJ2-1; D remains unclear. The CDR3 loop spans 14 amino acids. With 10 bases removed from V and 0 bases from J, the gap between germline ends came to 13 bases. Looked up from germline, CDR1 is SGHNT and CDR2 is YENEEA. The CDR3 reads CATVKLSSYNEQFF. As DNA, the CDR3 is TGTGCCACGGTGAAATTAAGCTCCTACAATGAGCAGTTCTTC. The complete variable domain, with remaining parts taken from reference TRBV11-3 and TRBJ2-1, reads EAGVVQSPRYKIIEKKQPVAFWCNPISGHNTLYWYLQNLGQGPELLIRYENEEAVDDSQLPKDRFSAERLKGVDSTLKIQPAELGDSAVYLCATVKLSSYNEQFFGPGTRLTVL.

On this clone: This same CDR3 is encoded by further DNA sequences in the sample. The chain is built from TRBV27 and TRBJ1-2; TRBD1 matches at 7 bases. The CDR3 is made up of 13 amino acids. Germline values: CDR1 MNHEY, CDR2 SMNVEV (reference sequence). J lost 2 bases, V lost 6 bases, and 3 bases had no gene match. The CDR3 DNA is TGTGCCAGCAGCTTGACAGGGAACTATGGCTACACCTTC. It is translated as CASSLTGNYGYTF.

The chain uses TRBV27 and TRBJ1-6; 8 bases agree with TRBD1. The germline gives CDR1 MNHEY, CDR2 SMNVEV (reference sequence). The V gene end was trimmed by 8 bases and the J gene end by 6 bases; junction bases not matched to a gene: 6. This CDR3 has 14 residues. The CDR3 sequence is CASQDRAINSPLHF. The DNA of the CDR3 is TGTGCCAGCCAGGACAGGGCGATTAATTCACCCCTCCACTTT.

The CDR3 DNA sequence: TGTGCCAGCAGCGTCAGGACTACCCCCAGGAACACCGGGGAGCTGTTTTTT. This encodes CASSVRTTPRNTGELFF. The chain links TRBV7-8 to TRBJ2-2, with TRBD2 as a possible D gene (6 bases). The CDR3 is made up of 17 amino acids. Germline lookup yields CDR1 SGHVS and CDR2 FQNEAQ. Deletions cut 5 bases from V and 1 base from J, with 17 bases between.